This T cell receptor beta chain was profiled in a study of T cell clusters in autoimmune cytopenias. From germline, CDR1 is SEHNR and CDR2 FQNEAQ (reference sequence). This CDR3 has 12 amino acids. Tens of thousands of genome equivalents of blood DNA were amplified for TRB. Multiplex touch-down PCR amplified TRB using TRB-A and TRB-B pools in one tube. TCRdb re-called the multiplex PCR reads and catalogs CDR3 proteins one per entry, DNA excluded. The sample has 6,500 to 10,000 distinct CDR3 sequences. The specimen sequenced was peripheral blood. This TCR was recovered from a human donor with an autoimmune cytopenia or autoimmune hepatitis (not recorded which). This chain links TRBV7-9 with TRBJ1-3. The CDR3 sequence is CASSLMGNTIYF.